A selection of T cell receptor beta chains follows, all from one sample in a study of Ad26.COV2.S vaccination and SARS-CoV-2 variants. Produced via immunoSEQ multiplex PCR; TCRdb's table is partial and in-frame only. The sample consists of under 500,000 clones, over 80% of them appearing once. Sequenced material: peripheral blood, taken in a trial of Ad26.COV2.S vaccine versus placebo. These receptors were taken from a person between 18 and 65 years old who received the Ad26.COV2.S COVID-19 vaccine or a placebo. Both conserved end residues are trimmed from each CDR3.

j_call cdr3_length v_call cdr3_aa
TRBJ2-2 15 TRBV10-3 AISESTREVNTGELF
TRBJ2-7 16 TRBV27 ASSLSGIDRVVPYEQY
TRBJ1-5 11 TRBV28 ASSLGLRQPQH
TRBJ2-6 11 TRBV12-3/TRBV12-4 ASRRFGANVLT
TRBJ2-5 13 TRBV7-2 ASSRGSTSQETQY
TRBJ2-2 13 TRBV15 ATSPGTVYTGELF
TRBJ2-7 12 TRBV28 ASSGYRGLYEQY
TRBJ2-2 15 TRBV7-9 ASSGPVTGLNTGELF
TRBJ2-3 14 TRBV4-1 ASSQGPEGLADTQY
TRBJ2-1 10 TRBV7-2 ASSTGVDEQF
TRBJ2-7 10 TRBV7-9 ASSFGQYEQY
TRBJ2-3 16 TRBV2 ASRVPPRTSGDPDTQY
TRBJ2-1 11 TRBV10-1 ASSESFLNEQF
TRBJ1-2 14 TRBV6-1 ASSDGQGAHYYGYT
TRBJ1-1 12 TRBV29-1 SVEGALKSTEAF
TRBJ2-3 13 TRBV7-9 ASSLVGRSTDTQY
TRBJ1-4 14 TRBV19 ASCTHSGGANEKLF
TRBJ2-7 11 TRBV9 ASSVEQGYEQY
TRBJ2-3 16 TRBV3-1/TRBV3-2 ASSSPILAGGRTDTQY
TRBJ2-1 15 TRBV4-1 ASSQGVRGSRSNEQF
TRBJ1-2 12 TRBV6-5 ASSPTSNGYGYT
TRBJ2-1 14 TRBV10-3 AISRATSGGAGEQF
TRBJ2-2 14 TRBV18 ASSPPGQTNTGELF
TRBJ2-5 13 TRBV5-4 ASSGTGADQETQY
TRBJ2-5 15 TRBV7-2 ASSSGGLAGWKRSQY
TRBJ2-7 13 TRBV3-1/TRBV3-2 ASSHPGQGSYEQY
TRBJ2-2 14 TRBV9 ASSVVGTSNTGELF
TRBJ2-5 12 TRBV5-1 ASSQPGQQETQY
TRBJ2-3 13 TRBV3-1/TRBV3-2 ASSLSELGTDTQY
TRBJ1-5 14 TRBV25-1 ASSEFSGRDNQPQH
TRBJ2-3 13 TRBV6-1 ASSDVGGGTDTQY
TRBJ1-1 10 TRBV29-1 SGQRLYTEAF
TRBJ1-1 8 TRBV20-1 SAKRAEAF
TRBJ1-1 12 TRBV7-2 ASSLQGTDTEAF
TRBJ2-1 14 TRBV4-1 ASSPETSWRINEQF
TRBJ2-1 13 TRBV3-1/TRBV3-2 ASSHTSGGYNEQF
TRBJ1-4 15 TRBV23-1 ASSQGGLDRGNEKLF
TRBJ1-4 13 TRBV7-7 ASSPGQGAHEKLF
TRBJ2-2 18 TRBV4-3 ASSQEGGLAGGLNTGELF
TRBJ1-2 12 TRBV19 ASSGPGQGYGYT
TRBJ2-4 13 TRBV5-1 ASSLHQEAKNIQY
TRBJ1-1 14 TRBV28 ASSWQPGQGGTEAF
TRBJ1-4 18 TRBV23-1 ASSRGLPGRPVRANEKLF
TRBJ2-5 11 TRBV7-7 ASSLVQRETQY
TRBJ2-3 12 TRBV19 ASRASPSTDTQY